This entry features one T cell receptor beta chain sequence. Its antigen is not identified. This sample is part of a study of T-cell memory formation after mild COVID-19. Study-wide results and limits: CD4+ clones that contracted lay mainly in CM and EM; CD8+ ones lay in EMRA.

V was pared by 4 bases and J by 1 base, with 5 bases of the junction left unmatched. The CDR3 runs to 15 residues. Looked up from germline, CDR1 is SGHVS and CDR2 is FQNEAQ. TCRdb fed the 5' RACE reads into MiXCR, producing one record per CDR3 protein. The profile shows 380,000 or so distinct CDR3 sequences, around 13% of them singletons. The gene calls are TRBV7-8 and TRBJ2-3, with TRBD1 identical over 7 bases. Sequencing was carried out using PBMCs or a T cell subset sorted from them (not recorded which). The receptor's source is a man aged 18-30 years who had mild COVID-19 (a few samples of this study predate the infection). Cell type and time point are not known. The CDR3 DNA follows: TGTGCCAGCAGCTCATACAGGGGCGGCACAGATACGCAGTATTTT. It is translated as CASSSYRGGTDTQYF.